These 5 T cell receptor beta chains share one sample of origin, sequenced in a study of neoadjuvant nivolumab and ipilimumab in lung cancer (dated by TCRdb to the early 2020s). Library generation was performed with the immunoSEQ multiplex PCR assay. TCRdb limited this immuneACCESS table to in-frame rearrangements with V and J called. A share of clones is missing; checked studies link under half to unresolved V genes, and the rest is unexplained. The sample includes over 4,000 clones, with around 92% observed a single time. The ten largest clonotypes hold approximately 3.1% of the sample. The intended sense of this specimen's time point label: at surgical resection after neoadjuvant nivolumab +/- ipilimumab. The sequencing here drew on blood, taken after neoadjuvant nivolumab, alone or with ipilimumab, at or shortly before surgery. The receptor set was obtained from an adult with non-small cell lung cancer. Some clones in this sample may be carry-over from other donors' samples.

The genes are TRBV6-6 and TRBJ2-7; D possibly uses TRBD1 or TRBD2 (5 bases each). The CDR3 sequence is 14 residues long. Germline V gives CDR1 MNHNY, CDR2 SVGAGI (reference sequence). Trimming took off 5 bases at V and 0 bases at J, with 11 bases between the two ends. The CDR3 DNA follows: TGTGCCAGCAGTCAGGGACGGCCCTCCTACGAGCAGTACTTC. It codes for CASSQGRPSYEQYF.

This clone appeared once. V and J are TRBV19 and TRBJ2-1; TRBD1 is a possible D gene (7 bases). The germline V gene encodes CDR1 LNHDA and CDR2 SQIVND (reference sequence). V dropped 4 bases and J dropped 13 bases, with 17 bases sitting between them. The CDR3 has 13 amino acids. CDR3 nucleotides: TGTGCCAGTAGTAAGCCAACAGGGGAGGAACAGTTCTTC. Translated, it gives CASSKPTGEEQFF.

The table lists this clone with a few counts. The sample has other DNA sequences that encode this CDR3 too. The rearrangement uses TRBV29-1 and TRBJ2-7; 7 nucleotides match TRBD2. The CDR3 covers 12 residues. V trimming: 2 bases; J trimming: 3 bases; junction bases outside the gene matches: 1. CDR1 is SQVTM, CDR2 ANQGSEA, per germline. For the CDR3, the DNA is TGCAGCGTTGAACTAGCGGACTACGAGCAGTACTTC. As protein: CSVELADYEQYF.

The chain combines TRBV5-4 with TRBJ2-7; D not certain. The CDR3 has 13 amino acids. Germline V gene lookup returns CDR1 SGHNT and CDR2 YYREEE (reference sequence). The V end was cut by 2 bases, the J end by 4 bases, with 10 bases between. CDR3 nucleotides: TGTGCCAGCAGCTTAACCGTAGGATACGAGCAGTACTTC. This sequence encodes CASSLTVGYEQYF.

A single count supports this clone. The chain's CDR3 is CAWSVRGRQAFF. For the CDR3, the DNA is TGTGCCTGGAGTGTACGAGGCAGGCAAGCTTTCTTT. The chain has TRBV30 and TRBJ1-1; D ambiguous. The V and J ends lost 0 bases and 9 bases respectively, with 11 bases between them. The germline V gene has CDR1 GTSNPN and CDR2 SVGIG (reference sequence). This CDR3 is 12 amino acids long.